The rows below give T cell receptor beta chains drawn from one sample of a study of T cell repertoires in cytomegalovirus infection. Which antigens these TCRs recognize remains unknown. TCRdb called the reads again in MiXCR, with one record for every CDR3 protein. The sample contains roughly 570,000 distinct CDR3 sequences, 40% of which appear only once. Specimen: cultured PBMCs, collected from culture after CMV antigen stimulation. These receptors were collected from a human donor in good health (CMV status not recorded). Some clones in this sample may be carry-over from other donors' samples. CDR3s include the opening cysteine and the closing phenylalanine or tryptophan. The D gene is left open where the match is weak. Some rows mark clone size as missing; the rest say once, few, many or name a class of expanded clone.

D: TRBD1; size: few; V: TRBV24-1; J: TRBJ1-2; DNA: TGTGCCACCAGTGATAGGACAGGGTATGGCTACACCTTC; CDR3: CATSDRTGYGYTF
D: -; size: few; V: TRBV7-2; J: TRBJ1-6; DNA: TGTGCCAGCAGCCCCCCCTCAGCTTATAATTCACCCCTCCACTTT; CDR3: CASSPPSAYNSPLHF
D: -; size: -; V: TRBV29-1; J: TRBJ1-1; DNA: TGCAGCGTTCGGTGGAACACTGAAGCTTTCTTT; CDR3: CSVRWNTEAFF
D: -; size: -; V: TRBV27; J: TRBJ1-1; DNA: TGTGCCAGCAGGGGGGGGGGCGAACGGAACACTGAAGCTTTCTTT; CDR3: CASRGGGERNTEAFF
D: TRBD2; size: -; V: TRBV29-1; J: TRBJ2-7; DNA: TGCAGCGTTGCTTATAGGCTAGCGGGATTCGACGAGCAGTACTTC; CDR3: CSVAYRLAGFDEQYF
D: TRBD2; size: -; V: TRBV4-3; J: TRBJ2-3; DNA: TGCGCCAGCAGCCGCTCGCGGACTAGCGGCACAGATACGCAGTATTTT; CDR3: CASSRSRTSGTDTQYF
D: -; size: -; V: TRBV29-1; J: TRBJ2-2; DNA: TGCAGCGTCGTCACCGGCACCGGGGAGCTGTTTTTT; CDR3: CSVVTGTGELFF
D: -; size: -; V: TRBV11-3; J: TRBJ1-5; DNA: TGTGCCAGCAGCTTAGAGGCAGGGATCAACAATCAGCCCCAGCATTTT; CDR3: CASSLEAGINNQPQHF
D: -; size: few; V: TRBV10-3; J: TRBJ2-6; DNA: TGTGCCATCAATCCGGGTCCCCCGGGGGCCAACGTCCTGACTTTC; CDR3: CAINPGPPGANVLTF
D: -; size: -; V: TRBV20-1; J: TRBJ1-1; DNA: TGCAGTGCCCCTAAGGCGTTCGACATGAACACTGAAGCTTTCTTT; CDR3: CSAPKAFDMNTEAFF
D: -; size: few; V: TRBV7-8; J: TRBJ1-6; DNA: TGTGCCACCACACCCATTATAAGCTCCTATAATTCACCCCTCCACTTT; CDR3: CATTPIISSYNSPLHF
D: -; size: few; V: TRBV30; J: TRBJ1-2; DNA: TGTGCCTGGAGTGTACTGAATGGCTACACCTTC; CDR3: CAWSVLNGYTF
D: -; size: few; V: TRBV7-2; J: TRBJ1-6; DNA: TGTGCCAGCAGCCCCCTTCGGGATAATTCACCCCTCCACTTT; CDR3: CASSPLRDNSPLHF
D: TRBD1; size: -; V: TRBV7-2; J: TRBJ1-5; DNA: TGTGCCAGCAGCCGAATCAGGGGGGGTCAGCCCCAGCATTTT; CDR3: CASSRIRGGQPQHF
D: -; size: -; V: TRBV7-9; J: TRBJ2-3; DNA: TGTGCCAGCAGCTTAGGAAGCGGCGGTTCCCTTACTAGCACAGATACGCAGTATTTT; CDR3: CASSLGSGGSLTSTDTQYF
D: -; size: few; V: TRBV18; J: TRBJ1-3; DNA: TGTGCCAGCTCACCAACGATTTCCGGAAACACCATATATTTT; CDR3: CASSPTISGNTIYF
D: TRBD2; size: many; V: TRBV7-2; J: TRBJ2-5; DNA: TGTGCCAGCAGCCTTCTAGCGGTCCAAGAGACCCAGTACTTC; CDR3: CASSLLAVQETQYF
D: -; size: few; V: TRBV7-9; J: TRBJ2-1; DNA: TGTGCCAGCGAGGGGCCTAGCGAACCAACAGATGAGCAGTTCTTC; CDR3: CASEGPSEPTDEQFF
D: TRBD1; size: few; V: TRBV24-1; J: TRBJ1-5; DNA: TGTGCCACCAGTGAGCGGCCGGGACAGGGGTTCGCCCAGCCCCAGCATTTT; CDR3: CATSERPGQGFAQPQHF
D: TRBD1; size: -; V: TRBV28; J: TRBJ2-1; DNA: TGTGCCAGCGGTCGGACAGGGCACGGAGAGACCCAGTTCTTC; CDR3: CASGRTGHGETQFF
D: -; size: -; V: TRBV20-1; J: TRBJ1-1; DNA: TGCAGTGCTAGAGATGGCGGACCCCGGGCGGCGGGGGCTGAAGCTTTCTTT; CDR3: CSARDGGPRAAGAEAFF
D: -; size: once; V: TRBV5-1; J: TRBJ2-1; DNA: TGCGCCACCGCTTCCGGAGTCGGCAATGAGCAGTTCTTC; CDR3: CATASGVGNEQFF